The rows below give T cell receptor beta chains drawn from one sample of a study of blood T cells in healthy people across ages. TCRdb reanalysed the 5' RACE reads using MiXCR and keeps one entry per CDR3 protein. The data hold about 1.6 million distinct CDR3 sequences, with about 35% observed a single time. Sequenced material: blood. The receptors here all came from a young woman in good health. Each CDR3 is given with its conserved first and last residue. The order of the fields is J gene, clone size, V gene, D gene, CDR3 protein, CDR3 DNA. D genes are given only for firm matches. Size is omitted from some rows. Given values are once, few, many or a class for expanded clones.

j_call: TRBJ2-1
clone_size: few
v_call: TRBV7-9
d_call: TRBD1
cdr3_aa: CASSYTGGKDEQFF
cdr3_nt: TGTGCCAGCAGTTATACAGGGGGCAAGGATGAGCAGTTCTTC

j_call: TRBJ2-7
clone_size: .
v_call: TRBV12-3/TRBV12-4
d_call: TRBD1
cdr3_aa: CASSPSRQGIINEQYF
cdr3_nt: TGTGCCAGCAGTCCTTCCCGACAGGGCATTATCAACGAGCAGTACTTC

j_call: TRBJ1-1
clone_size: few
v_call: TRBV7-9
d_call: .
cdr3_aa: CASGTTNTEAFF
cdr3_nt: TGTGCCAGCGGGACGACGAACACTGAAGCTTTCTTT

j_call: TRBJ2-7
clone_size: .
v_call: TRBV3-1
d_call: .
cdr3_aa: CASSQTTGEYLYEQYF
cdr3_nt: TGTGCCAGCAGCCAAACTACAGGAGAATATCTTTACGAGCAGTACTTC

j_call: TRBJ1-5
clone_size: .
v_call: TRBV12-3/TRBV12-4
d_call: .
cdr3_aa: CASSFAGDQPQHF
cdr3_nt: TGTGCCAGCAGTTTTGCGGGGGATCAGCCCCAGCATTTT

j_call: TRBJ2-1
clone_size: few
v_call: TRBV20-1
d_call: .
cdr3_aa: CSARDPLADHSYNEQFF
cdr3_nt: TGCAGTGCTAGAGATCCCTTAGCGGACCACTCCTACAATGAGCAGTTCTTC

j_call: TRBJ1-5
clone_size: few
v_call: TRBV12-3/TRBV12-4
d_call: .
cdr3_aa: CASNLGGEGNQPQHF
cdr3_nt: TGTGCCAGCAACTTGGGGGGGGAGGGCAATCAGCCCCAGCATTTT

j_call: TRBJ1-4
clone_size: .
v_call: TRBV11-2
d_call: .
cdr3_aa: CASSLGTELFF
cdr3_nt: TGTGCCAGCAGCTTAGGGACAGAACTGTTTTTT

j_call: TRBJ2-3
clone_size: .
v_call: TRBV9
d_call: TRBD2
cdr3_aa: CASSVGRSGGTDTQYF
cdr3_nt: TGTGCCAGCAGCGTAGGCAGAAGCGGGGGCACAGATACGCAGTATTTT

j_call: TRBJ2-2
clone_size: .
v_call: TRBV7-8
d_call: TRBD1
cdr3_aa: CASSPRTGGGTGELFF
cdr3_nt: TGTGCCAGCAGCCCAAGGACAGGGGGCGGGACCGGGGAGCTGTTTTTT

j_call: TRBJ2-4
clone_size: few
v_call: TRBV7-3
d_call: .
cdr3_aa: CASSTYHGNIRYF
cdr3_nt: TGTGCCAGCAGCACCTACCACGGAAACATTCGGTACTTC